The 30 T cell receptor beta chains below come from one sample, sequenced in a study of response to subunit inactivated influenza vaccine. From the RT-PCR reads, TCRdb called clonotypes with MiXCR, one entry per CDR3 protein. The table lists 500,000 to 750,000 distinct CDR3 sequences, 14% of them singletons. This specimen was PBMCs from blood, taken 12 days after vaccination. The receptors were sampled from a man aged 50-60 years who received an inactivated influenza vaccine.

This clonotype was counted many times. This chain connects TRBV4-2 to TRBJ2-7, with a weak D call TRBD1 (5 bases). The V gene lost 3 bases and the J gene lost 3 bases, with 6 bases spanning the gap. Germline assignment: CDR1 LGHNA and CDR2 YNFKEQ. This CDR3 spans 12 amino acids. The CDR3, as DNA: TGTGCCAGCAGCCACGACAGCTACGAGCAGTACTTC. Protein product: CASSHDSYEQYF.

V gene TRBV11-1 combines with J gene TRBJ2-1; TRBD2 agrees at 7 bases. Germline CDR1 is SGHAT and CDR2 is FQDESV (reference sequence). J lost 1 base, V lost 1 base, and 7 bases had no gene match. The CDR3 covers 17 residues. The CDR3 protein is CASSLGGAGTSYNEQFF. The CDR3 DNA is TGTGCCAGCAGCTTAGGTGGAGCGGGAACGTCCTACAATGAGCAGTTCTTC. Full variable domain (remainder filled in from reference TRBV11-1 and TRBJ2-1): EAEVAQSPRYKITEKSQAVAFWCDPISGHATLYWYRQILGQGPELLVQFQDESVVDDSQLPKDRFSAERLKGVDSTLKIQPAELGDSAMYLCASSLGGAGTSYNEQFFGPGTRLTVL.

In nucleotides, the CDR3 is TGTGCCAGCAGCTTGGAGGGACAGGGGTCCGAGCAGTACTTC. Translation: CASSLEGQGSEQYF. This chain uses TRBV5-5 with TRBJ2-7; TRBD1 aligns across 10 bases. CDR1 and CDR2 from the germline V gene are SGHKS and YYEKEE (reference sequence). The CDR3 covers 14 residues. Germline trimming cut 0 bases from V and 6 bases from J; bases unmatched to any gene: 3.

This clonotype was counted only a few times. The chain joins TRBV25-1 to TRBJ2-5; D may be TRBD1 or TRBD2 (5 bases each). The V and J ends lost 4 bases and 0 bases respectively, with 18 bases between them. The CDR3 extends over 17 amino acids. Germline V gene sequence: CDR1 MGHDK, CDR2 SYGVNS. The CDR3 sequence: CASSVNPPGTYQETQYF. The CDR3 DNA reads TGTGCCAGCAGTGTGAACCCCCCGGGGACGTACCAAGAGACCCAGTACTTC.

V gene TRBV6-1 combines with J gene TRBJ1-5; D not resolved. This CDR3 has 15 amino acids. Germline CDR1 and CDR2: MNHNS and SASEGT. V was cut by 8 bases and J by 2 bases, with 16 bases left in between. The CDR3 bases are TGTGCCAGCCCAGTTGTTATCAGTGGCAATCAGCCCCAGCATTTT. It encodes CASPVVISGNQPQHF.

A word on this clonotype: Mismatch with germline at one junction end may stem from a read error. V and J are TRBV28 and TRBJ2-4; possibly TRBD1 for D (5 bases). This CDR3 spans 18 amino acids. Germline assignment: CDR1 MDHEN and CDR2 SYDVKM. The CDR3 sequence: CASCFLVGFRETKNIQYF. As DNA, the CDR3 is TGTGCCAGCTGTTTTCTTGTCGGTTTCAGGGAAACCAAAAACATTCAGTACTTC.

The rearrangement uses TRBV12-3 or TRBV12-4 and TRBJ1-1, with TRBD1 matching 11 bases. CDR3 length: 18 residues. The J segment lost 4 bases and the V segment lost 0 bases, leaving 10 bases of the junction unmatched. The CDR3 spells CASSLARSWTGGPTEAFF. The CDR3 region has the DNA TGTGCCAGCAGTTTAGCGAGATCCTGGACAGGGGGCCCCACTGAAGCTTTCTTT.

This chain links TRBV4-3 with TRBJ2-1; 10 nucleotides line up with TRBD2. Germline CDR1 and CDR2: LGHNA and YSLEER. V trimming: 0 bases; J trimming: 4 bases; junction bases outside the gene matches: 6. This CDR3 is 17 amino acids long. DNA for the CDR3: TGCGCCAGCAGCCAAGAGATAGCGGGAGGTGGTTACAATGAGCAGTTCTTC. Protein sequence: CASSQEIAGGGYNEQFF.

This clonotype was observed at least ten times. The chain carries TRBV5-1 and TRBJ2-5; D possibly corresponds to TRBD2 (6 bases). CDR3 size: 14 residues. Trimming pared 5 bases from V and 2 bases from J, leaving 13 bases between. Germline values: CDR1 SGHRS, CDR2 YFSETQ. The CDR3 sequence is CASSHGTDQETQYF. CDR3 in DNA: TGCGCCAGCAGTCACGGGACTGATCAAGAGACCCAGTACTTC. The whole variable domain, filled in from reference TRBV5-1 and TRBJ2-5, reads KAGVTQTPRYLIKTRGQQVTLSCSPISGHRSVSWYQQTPGQGLQFLFEYFSETQRNKGNFPGRFSGRQFSNSRSEMNVSTLELGDSALYLCASSHGTDQETQYFGPGTRLLVL.

This clonotype was counted ten times or more. This chain connects TRBV18 to TRBJ2-2, with D perhaps matching TRBD1 (6 bases). The V gene's germline CDR1 is KGHSH and CDR2 LQKENI. The CDR3 runs 15 residues. The V gene lost 1 base and the J gene lost 6 bases, with 12 bases spanning the gap. CDR3 sequence reads: CASSPRQGPSGELFF. The CDR3 DNA reads as TGTGCCAGCTCACCACGGCAGGGGCCTTCCGGGGAGCTGTTTTTT.

This rearrangement joins TRBV12-3 or TRBV12-4 to TRBJ2-2; D is ambiguous. This CDR3 contains 13 residues. V lost 0 bases and J 5 bases, leaving 4 bases between the germline ends. The CDR3 here is CASSLALTGELFF. CDR3 bases: TGTGCCAGCAGTTTAGCGTTGACCGGGGAGCTGTTTTTT.

The chain employs TRBV11-2 and TRBJ2-3, with 9 bases fitting TRBD1. The CDR3 has 13 residues. Germline CDR1 is SGHAT and CDR2 is FQNNGV. After removal of 4 bases from V and 7 bases from J, the junction contained 3 bases not matched to a gene. The CDR3 DNA sequence: TGTGCCAGCAGCTCACAGGGGGCAAATACGCAGTATTTT. The encoded protein is CASSSQGANTQYF.

This clonotype came up a few times. The rearrangement uses TRBV15 and TRBJ1-1; TRBD1 matches at 11 bases. Trimming removed 0 bases from V and 9 bases from J; junction bases left unmatched: 6. CDR3 length: 15 amino acids. Per the germline V gene, CDR1 is LNHNV and CDR2 is YYDKDF (reference sequence). The CDR3 region has the DNA TGTGCCACCAGCAGAGATCAGGGACAGGGGGTCAAAGCTTTCTTT. This translates into CATSRDQGQGVKAFF.

With respect to this clonotype: This may stem from a read error, because a much larger clone lies one nucleotide away. V usage is TRBV7-8 and J usage is TRBJ1-5; D is possibly TRBD1 (5 bases). The V gene lost 1 base and the J gene lost 11 bases, with 6 bases spanning the gap. The CDR3 totals 11 residues. Germline loops: CDR1 SGHVS, CDR2 FQNEAQ. CDR3 nucleotide sequence: TGTGCCAGCAGCTTAGAAGGGGCCCAGCATTTT. Encoded protein: CASSLEGAQHF.

The chain employs TRBV7-8 and TRBJ2-7; 7 bases are shared with TRBD2. Germline V gene lookup returns CDR1 SGHVS and CDR2 FQNEAQ. This CDR3 is 15 amino acids long. Unmatched junction bases numbered 10, after V lost 4 bases and J lost 4 bases. The CDR3 DNA reads as TGTGCCAGCAGCTCTGGGGGGGGACTAAATTACGAGCAGTACTTC. Protein product: CASSSGGGLNYEQYF.

This clonotype was seen a handful of times. The chain couples TRBV14 to TRBJ2-1; TRBD2 aligns across 10 bases. Germline trimming cut 4 bases from V and 15 bases from J; bases unmatched to any gene: 9. CDR1 is SGHDN and CDR2 is FVKESK in the germline V gene. This CDR3 has 13 residues. The CDR3 loop reads CASSPLSSGSLFF. The CDR3 DNA is TGTGCCAGCAGCCCCCTTTCTAGCGGGAGTCTGTTCTTC.

The J gene is TRBJ1-6, the V gene TRBV2; D is perhaps TRBD1 (6 bases). The germline V gene encodes CDR1 SNHLY and CDR2 FYNNEI. The CDR3 spans 16 residues. Trimming took off 0 bases at V and 7 bases at J, with 13 bases between the two ends. Here the CDR3 reads CASSEARGVWNSPLHF. CDR3 DNA: TGTGCCAGCAGTGAAGCCAGGGGAGTATGGAATTCACCCCTCCACTTT.

This clonotype has a count of ten or more. The rearrangement joins TRBV5-1 to TRBJ2-3; 7 bases match TRBD1. Germline V lookup: CDR1 SGHRS, CDR2 YFSETQ. This CDR3 region has 15 residues. J was trimmed by 4 bases and V by 0 bases; bases with no gene match: 5. CDR3 in amino acids: CASSLGGGAADTQYF. For the CDR3, the DNA is TGCGCCAGCAGCTTGGGAGGGGGCGCGGCAGATACGCAGTATTTT.

The chain couples TRBV6-5 to TRBJ1-6; D is unresolved. The CDR3 has 15 amino acids. Germline CDR1 reads MNHEY; CDR2 reads SVGAGI. Trimming left V 5 bases short and J 6 bases short, with 14 bases between. The CDR3 DNA follows: TGTGCCAGCAGTACTACGTCACCGTTTAATTCACCCCTCCACTTT. It is translated as CASSTTSPFNSPLHF.

The genes are TRBV2 and TRBJ2-1; TRBD2 might be the D (6 bases). V was clipped by 8 bases and J by 6 bases, with 11 bases between them. The length of the CDR3 is 12 residues. From germline, CDR1 is SNHLY and CDR2 FYNNEI. CDR3: CASGPGLNEQFF. The CDR3, as DNA: TGTGCCAGCGGGCCGGGACTCAATGAGCAGTTCTTC.

This clonotype was counted a few times. V and J are TRBV25-1 and TRBJ1-6, with TRBD1 matching 7 bases. This CDR3 comprises 13 residues. Trimming removed 6 bases from V and 8 bases from J; junction bases left unmatched: 4. CDR1 MGHDK and CDR2 SYGVNS come from the germline V gene. The CDR3 bases are TGTGCCAGCAGCGGGACAGAATATTCACCCCTCCACTTT. This codes for CASSGTEYSPLHF.

The chain links TRBV20-1 to TRBJ2-3, with D uncertain. Germline values: CDR1 DFQATT, CDR2 SNEGSKA (reference sequence). Trimming cost V 4 bases and J 4 bases, with 18 bases left between them. This CDR3 region has 15 residues. The CDR3 nucleotides are TGCAGTGCTACTTTTTATCGGAAAGCCGCAGATACGCAGTATTTT. Residues: CSATFYRKAADTQYF.

The rearrangement uses TRBV4-2 and TRBJ2-3; D not certain. Germline CDR1 reads LGHNA; CDR2 reads YNFKEQ. Trimming removed 0 bases at V and 0 bases at J, with 10 bases between. The CDR3 runs to 16 residues. The CDR3 DNA sequence: TGTGCCAGCAGCCAAGATCTGGACGGGAGCACAGATACGCAGTATTTT. Translated, it gives CASSQDLDGSTDTQYF.

With respect to this clonotype: Its ends do not fully match the called genes, so a read error is possible. This chain uses TRBV7-3 with TRBJ2-1, with 10 nucleotides matching TRBD2. This CDR3 comprises 17 residues. Germline-derived CDR1 and CDR2 are SGHTA and FQGTGA. The CDR3 sequence is CATSPSAGGPPFDEQFF. DNA of the CDR3: TGTGCCACCAGCCCCTCAGCGGGAGGGCCTCCTTTCGATGAGCAGTTCTTC.

The rearrangement links TRBV5-1 to TRBJ2-7; tentatively, D is TRBD2 (6 bases). The germline V and J ends were trimmed by 6 bases and 2 bases, with 18 bases remaining between them. CDR1 is SGHRS, CDR2 YFSETQ, per germline. CDR3 size: 15 residues. CDR3 in amino acids: CASNIGGTVAYEQYF. The CDR3 DNA reads TGCGCCAGCAATATTGGCGGGACGGTCGCCTACGAGCAGTACTTC.

This clonotype was counted only a few times. The rearrangement uses TRBV3-1 and TRBJ2-3; D possibly corresponds to TRBD2 (6 bases). CDR1 and CDR2 from the germline V gene are LGHDT and YNNKEL (reference sequence). CDR3 size: 16 residues. V was clipped by 2 bases and J by 3 bases, with 15 bases between them. Written as DNA, the CDR3 is TGTGCCAGCAGCCAACGGGGCGGGGCCATAACAGATACGCAGTATTTT. Encoded protein: CASSQRGGAITDTQYF.

This chain joins TRBV10-3 and TRBJ2-7; 7 nucleotides line up with TRBD1. CDR3 length: 15 amino acids. Trimming took 0 bases from V and 2 from J; bases not matched to a gene: 4. Looked up from germline, CDR1 is ENHRY and CDR2 is SYGVKD. The CDR3 here is CAISESVQGAYEQYF. As DNA, the CDR3 is TGTGCCATCAGTGAGTCGGTGCAGGGGGCCTACGAGCAGTACTTC.

This chain connects TRBV21-1 to TRBJ2-2. TRBV21-1 is deemed a pseudogene. This CDR3 is 13 amino acids long. The CDR3 reads CGVGRFPTGELFF. CDR3 nucleotides: TGTGGGGTAGGCAGATTCCCCACCGGGGAGCTGTTTTTT.

The sample holds a few counts of this clonotype. J is TRBJ2-1 and V is TRBV20-1; 10 positions agree with TRBD1. The CDR3 consists of 15 residues. Germline CDR1 and CDR2: DFQATT and SNEGSKA (reference sequence). With 3 bases clipped from V and 6 bases from J, the junction kept 8 bases outside the gene matches. DNA of the CDR3: TGCAGTGCTAGCCTGGGACAGGGGATCGGCAATGAGCAGTTCTTC. Encoded protein: CSASLGQGIGNEQFF.

This clonotype has a count of ten or more. The rearrangement links TRBV30 to TRBJ2-7; TRBD1 matches 7 bases. CDR1 is GTSNPN, CDR2 SVGIG, per germline (reference sequence). The CDR3 extends over 13 amino acids. V trimming: 1 base; J trimming: 3 bases; junction bases outside the gene matches: 3. The CDR3 bases are TGTGCCTGGAGTGCTGGGACAGACTACGAGCAGTACTTC. The encoded protein is CAWSAGTDYEQYF.